Included here is one T cell receptor (beta chain) sequence, with context. The source of the sample is a study of blood T cell repertoires in COVID-19. CDR1 is SGHTA, CDR2 FQGTGA, per germline. CDR3 length: 15 residues. V was shortened by 3 bases and J by 4 bases, with 13 bases between the two germline ends. Data came from immunoSEQ multiplex PCR; TCRdb stores just in-frame clones and leaves some out. The table has fewer than 250,000 clones, 86% seen once. The TCR comes from a woman in her thirties or forties with acute COVID-19. The chain is built from TRBV7-3 and TRBJ2-1; a weak D match, TRBD1 (6 bases). Sequencing input: PBMCs or T cells enriched from blood (not recorded which). The CDR3 spells CASSFRDTLYNEQFF. The DNA of the CDR3 is TGTGCCAGCAGCTTCCGGGACACCCTATACAATGAGCAGTTCTTC.